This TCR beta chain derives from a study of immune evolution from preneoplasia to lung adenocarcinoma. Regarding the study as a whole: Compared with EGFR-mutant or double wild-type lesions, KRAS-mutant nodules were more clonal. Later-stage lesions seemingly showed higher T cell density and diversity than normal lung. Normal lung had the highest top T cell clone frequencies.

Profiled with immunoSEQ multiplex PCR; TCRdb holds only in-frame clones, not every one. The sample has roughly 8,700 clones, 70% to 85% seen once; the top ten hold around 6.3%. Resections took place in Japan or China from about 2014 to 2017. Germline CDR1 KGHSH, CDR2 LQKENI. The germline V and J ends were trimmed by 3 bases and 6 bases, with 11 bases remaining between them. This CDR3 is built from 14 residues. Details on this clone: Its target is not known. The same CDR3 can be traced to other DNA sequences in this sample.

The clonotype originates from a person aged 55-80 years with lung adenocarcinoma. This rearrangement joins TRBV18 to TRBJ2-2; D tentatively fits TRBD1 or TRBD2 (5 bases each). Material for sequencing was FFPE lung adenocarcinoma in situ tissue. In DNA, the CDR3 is TGTGCCAGCTCACCTCTGGGGGACGCCGGGGAGCTGTTTTTT. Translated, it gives CASSPLGDAGELFF.